A selection of T cell receptor beta chains follows, all from one sample in a study of cytomegalovirus exposure and HLA in healthy donors. Sequencing was performed with immunoSEQ multiplex PCR; in TCRdb, only in-frame clones are kept and a portion is missing. The sample has under 90,000 clones; 74% are singletons. Input material: PBMCs. These receptors were taken from a man in his forties in good health and CMV-seropositive. The CDR3 runs from the conserved cysteine through the conserved F or W. The D gene is left open where the match is weak. Only some rows state a clone size, as once, few, many or a class for expanded clones.

cdr3_length	clone_size	v_call	d_call	j_call	cdr3_aa	cdr3_nt
16	-	TRBV10-3	-	TRBJ2-3	CAISRGTYKSTDTQYF	TGTGCCATCAGTAGAGGGACATACAAAAGCACAGATACGCAGTATTTT
14	-	TRBV29-1	TRBD2	TRBJ2-2	CSVAGLAGTGELFF	TGCAGCGTTGCGGGTCTAGCGGGAACCGGGGAGCTGTTTTTT
13	-	TRBV7-9	-	TRBJ1-1	CASSPVMNTEAFF	TGTGCCAGCAGCCCAGTCATGAACACTGAAGCTTTCTTT
15	-	TRBV30	-	TRBJ2-1	CAWRELEKGDNEQFF	TGTGCCTGGAGGGAACTAGAGAAAGGAGACAATGAGCAGTTCTTC
13	-	TRBV6-1	TRBD2	TRBJ2-1	CASGTSGTDEQFF	TGTGCCAGCGGGACTAGCGGGACGGATGAGCAGTTCTTC
13	-	TRBV27	-	TRBJ1-1	CASSTVRGTEAFF	TGTGCCAGCAGTACGGTAAGGGGCACTGAAGCTTTCTTT
13	-	TRBV7-2	-	TRBJ2-3	CASSTRTQDTQYF	TGTGCCAGCAGCACCCGGACTCAAGATACGCAGTATTTT
15	-	TRBV4-2	-	TRBJ2-5	CASSQERGMGETQYF	TGTGCCAGCAGCCAAGAGCGGGGTATGGGAGAGACCCAGTACTTC
14	-	TRBV5-4	-	TRBJ2-1	CASSLWQNDNEQFF	TGTGCCAGCAGCTTGTGGCAGAACGACAATGAGCAGTTCTTC
16	-	TRBV7-2	-	TRBJ1-2	CASSFAGGARTYGYTF	TGTGCCAGCAGCTTTGCCGGGGGGGCGCGAACCTATGGCTACACCTTC
15	-	TRBV30	-	TRBJ1-4	CAWSAYRQLNEKLFF	TGTGCCTGGAGTGCTTACCGACAGTTGAATGAAAAACTGTTTTTT
15	-	TRBV15	-	TRBJ2-3	CATSRGGELSGTQYF	TGTGCCACCAGCAGGGGTGGTGAATTAAGCGGTACGCAGTATTTT
14	once	TRBV4-3	TRBD2	TRBJ2-7	CASSPGAGSYEQYF	TGCGCCAGCAGCCCCGGAGCGGGGAGCTACGAGCAGTACTTC
15	-	TRBV28	TRBD1	TRBJ2-4	CASSHRDRAKNIQYF	TGTGCCAGCAGCCACAGGGACAGAGCCAAAAACATTCAGTACTTC
15	-	TRBV9	-	TRBJ1-1	CASSVGKGSNTEAFF	TGTGCCAGCAGCGTAGGCAAGGGGTCGAACACTGAAGCTTTCTTT
14	-	TRBV18	TRBD1	TRBJ1-1	CASSPSRDRVAAFF	TGTGCCAGCTCACCGTCCCGGGACAGGGTAGCAGCTTTCTTT
15	-	TRBV7-9	TRBD1	TRBJ1-6	CASSSKGTGNSPLHF	TGTGCCAGCAGCTCTAAGGGGACAGGCAATTCACCCCTCCACTTT
13	-	TRBV28	-	TRBJ2-6	CATDSSGANVLTF	TGTGCCACCGACAGCTCTGGGGCCAACGTCCTGACTTTC
13	-	TRBV6-5	-	TRBJ2-5	CASSYRDQETQYF	TGTGCCAGCAGTTACCGGGACCAAGAGACCCAGTACTTC
16	once	TRBV6-1	-	TRBJ2-3	CASSESAGRPTDTQYF	TGTGCCAGCAGTGAATCGGCGGGCCGACCTACAGATACGCAGTATTTT
16	once	TRBV9	-	TRBJ1-6	CASSGLGTARESPLHF	TGTGCCAGCAGCGGCCTTGGGACGGCGCGGGAGTCACCCCTCCACTTT
15	-	TRBV6-5	-	TRBJ2-2	CASSRGHLNTGELFF	TGTGCCAGCAGTAGAGGACACCTCAACACCGGGGAGCTGTTTTTT
15	-	TRBV5-1	-	TRBJ1-1	CASSLRASGGTEAFF	TGCGCCAGCAGCCTTCGGGCCAGCGGAGGGACTGAAGCTTTCTTT
14	-	TRBV19	-	TRBJ2-1	CASSIVSSANEQFF	TGTGCCAGTAGTATAGTTAGCTCGGCCAATGAGCAGTTCTTC
14	-	TRBV6-1	TRBD1	TRBJ2-1	CASSRTGPYNEQFF	TGTGCCAGCAGTCGGACAGGACCCTACAATGAGCAGTTCTTC
14	-	TRBV18	-	TRBJ1-2	CASSPAAGQNGYTF	TGTGCCAGCTCACCGGCGGCAGGGCAGAATGGCTACACCTTC
15	-	TRBV18	-	TRBJ2-3	CASSPQGKGADTQYF	TGTGCCAGCTCACCACAGGGCAAAGGGGCAGATACGCAGTATTTT
14	-	TRBV5-4	-	TRBJ1-1	CASSSSGINTEAFF	TGTGCCAGCAGCTCCTCCGGGATCAACACTGAAGCTTTCTTT